This note documents a single TCR beta chain sequence. Its antigen is still unknown. These data originate in a study of shared clonotypes between healthy human individuals. About the research overall: CD4 naive cells filled three plates per donor, CD4 memory three, CD8 naive two and CD8 memory one. Study-wide results and caveats: Relative to their counterparts shared across all four donors, non-shared clonotypes exhibited diminished generation probabilities. Blood was the sole source, and tissue repertoires probably differ.

The naive CD8 population came from CD45RO-negative cells selected for CCR7, without terminally differentiated effector memory CD45RA+ cells. This CDR3 comprises 16 residues. CDR1 is MNHEY and CDR2 is SMNVEV in the germline V gene (reference sequence). V lost 1 base to trimming and J lost 1 base; unmatched junction nucleotides: 4. The sorted-subset replicate PCRs were given about 210 ng DNA, which is roughly 30,000 T cell genomes. Generated by immunoSEQ multiplex PCR, the TCRdb table keeps only in-frame clones and is missing some. The sample lists about 2,100,000 clones, approximately 94% occurring once.

The clonotype originates from a man aged 18 to 29 in good health. Some clones in this sample may be carry-over from other donors' samples. The chain combines TRBV27 with TRBJ2-5, with 9 bases matching TRBD2. Sequencing was done on a sample of naive CD8+ T cells from PBMCs. The CDR3 nucleotides read TGTGCCAGCAGTTTATTCCTAGCGGGACGCCAAGAGACCCAGTACTTC. Encoded protein: CASSLFLAGRQETQYF.